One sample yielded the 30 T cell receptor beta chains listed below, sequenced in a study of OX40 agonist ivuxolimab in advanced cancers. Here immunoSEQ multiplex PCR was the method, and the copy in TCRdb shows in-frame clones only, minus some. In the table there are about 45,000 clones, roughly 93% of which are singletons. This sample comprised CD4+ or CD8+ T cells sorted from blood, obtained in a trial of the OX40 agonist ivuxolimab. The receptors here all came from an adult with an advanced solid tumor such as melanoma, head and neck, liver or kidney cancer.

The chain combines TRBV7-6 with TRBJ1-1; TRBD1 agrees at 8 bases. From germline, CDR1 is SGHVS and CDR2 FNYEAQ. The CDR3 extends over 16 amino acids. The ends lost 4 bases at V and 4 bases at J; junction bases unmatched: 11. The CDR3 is CASSWGPGGAGTEAFF. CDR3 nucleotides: TGTGCCAGCAGCTGGGGCCCAGGGGGCGCGGGCACTGAAGCTTTCTTT.

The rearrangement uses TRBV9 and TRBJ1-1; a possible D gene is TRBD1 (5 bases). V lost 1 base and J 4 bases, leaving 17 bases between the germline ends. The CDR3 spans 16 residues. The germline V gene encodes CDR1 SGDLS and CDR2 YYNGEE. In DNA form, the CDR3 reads TGTGCCAGCAGCGTAAGCGTCGGGGCGACGGGCACTGAAGCTTTCTTT. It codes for CASSVSVGATGTEAFF.

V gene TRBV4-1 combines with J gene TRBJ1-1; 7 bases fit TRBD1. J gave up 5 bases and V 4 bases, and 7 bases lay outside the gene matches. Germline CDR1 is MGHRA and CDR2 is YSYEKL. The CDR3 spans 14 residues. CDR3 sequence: CASSPTGVFTEAFF. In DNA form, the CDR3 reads TGCGCCAGCAGCCCCACAGGGGTATTTACTGAAGCTTTCTTT.

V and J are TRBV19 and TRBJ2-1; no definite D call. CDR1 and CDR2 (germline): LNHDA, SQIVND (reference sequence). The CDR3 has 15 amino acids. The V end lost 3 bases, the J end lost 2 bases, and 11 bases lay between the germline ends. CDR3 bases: TGTGCCAGTAGTATTGTCGGGCTTACCTACAATGAGCAGTTCTTC. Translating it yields CASSIVGLTYNEQFF. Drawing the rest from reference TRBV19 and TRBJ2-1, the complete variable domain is DGGITQSPKYLFRKEGQNVTLSCEQNLNHDAMYWYRQDPGQGLRLIYYSQIVNDFQKGDIAEGYSVSREKKESFPLTVTSAQKNPTAFYLCASSIVGLTYNEQFFGPGTRLTVL.

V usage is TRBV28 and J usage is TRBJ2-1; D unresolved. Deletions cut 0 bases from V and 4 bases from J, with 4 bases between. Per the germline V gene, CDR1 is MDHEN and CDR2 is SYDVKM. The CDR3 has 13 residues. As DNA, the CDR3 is TGTGCCAGCAGTTTATGGCGTTACAATGAGCAGTTCTTC. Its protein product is CASSLWRYNEQFF.

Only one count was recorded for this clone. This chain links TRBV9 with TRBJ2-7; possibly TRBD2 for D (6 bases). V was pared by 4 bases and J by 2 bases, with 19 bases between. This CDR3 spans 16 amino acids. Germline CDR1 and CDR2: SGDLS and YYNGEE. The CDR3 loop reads CASSPHGEVLAYEQYF. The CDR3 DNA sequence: TGTGCCAGCAGCCCCCACGGGGAGGTTCTAGCCTACGAGCAGTACTTC.

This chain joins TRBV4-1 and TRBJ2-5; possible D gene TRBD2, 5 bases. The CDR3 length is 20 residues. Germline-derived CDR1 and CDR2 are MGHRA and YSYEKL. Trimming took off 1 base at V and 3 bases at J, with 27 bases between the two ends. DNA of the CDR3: TGCGCCAGCAGCCAAGTCGAAGCTAGCTCAAGTGTCGGGATGAAAGAGACCCAGTACTTC. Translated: CASSQVEASSSVGMKETQYF.

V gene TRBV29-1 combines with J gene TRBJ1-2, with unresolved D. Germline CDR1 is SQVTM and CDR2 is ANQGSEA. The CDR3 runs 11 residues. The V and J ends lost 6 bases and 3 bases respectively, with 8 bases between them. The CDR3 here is CSVRTYYGYTF. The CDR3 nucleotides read TGCAGCGTCCGAACGTACTATGGCTACACCTTC.

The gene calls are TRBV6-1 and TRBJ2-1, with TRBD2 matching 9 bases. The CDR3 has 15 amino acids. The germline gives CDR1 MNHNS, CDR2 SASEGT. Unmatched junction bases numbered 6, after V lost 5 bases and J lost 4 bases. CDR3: CASSSGGLGYNEQFF. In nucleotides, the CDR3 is TGTGCCAGCAGTAGCGGGGGGCTAGGGTACAATGAGCAGTTCTTC.

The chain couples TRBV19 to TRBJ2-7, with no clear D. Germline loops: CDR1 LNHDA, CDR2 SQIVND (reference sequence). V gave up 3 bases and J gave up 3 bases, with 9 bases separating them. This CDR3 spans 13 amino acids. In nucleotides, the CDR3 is TGTGCCAGTAGTATGGTTCCCTACTACGAGCAGTACTTC. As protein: CASSMVPYYEQYF.

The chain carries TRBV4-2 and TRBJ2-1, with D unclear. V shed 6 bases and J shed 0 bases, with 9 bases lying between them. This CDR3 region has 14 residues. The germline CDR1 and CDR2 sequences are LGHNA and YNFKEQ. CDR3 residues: CASSFPASYNEQFF. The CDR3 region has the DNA TGTGCCAGCAGTTTTCCGGCCTCCTACAATGAGCAGTTCTTC.

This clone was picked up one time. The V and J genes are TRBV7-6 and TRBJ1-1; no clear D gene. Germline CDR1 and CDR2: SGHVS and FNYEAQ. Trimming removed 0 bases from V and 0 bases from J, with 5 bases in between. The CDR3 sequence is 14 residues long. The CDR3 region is CASSLAFLNTEAFF. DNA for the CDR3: TGTGCCAGCAGCTTAGCGTTTCTGAACACTGAAGCTTTCTTT. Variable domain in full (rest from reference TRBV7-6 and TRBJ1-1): GAGVSQSPRYKVTKRGQDVALRCDPISGHVSLYWYRQALGQGPEFLTYFNYEAQQDKSGLPNDRFSAERPEGSISTLTIQRTEQRDSAMYRCASSLAFLNTEAFFGQGTRLTVV.

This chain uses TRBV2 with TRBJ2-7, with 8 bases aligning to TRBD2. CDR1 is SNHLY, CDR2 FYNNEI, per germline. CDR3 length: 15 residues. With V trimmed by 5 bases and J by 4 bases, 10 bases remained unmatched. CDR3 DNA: TGTGCCAGCAGTCCGGGCGCGGGGGGCATATACGAGCAGTACTTC. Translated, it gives CASSPGAGGIYEQYF.

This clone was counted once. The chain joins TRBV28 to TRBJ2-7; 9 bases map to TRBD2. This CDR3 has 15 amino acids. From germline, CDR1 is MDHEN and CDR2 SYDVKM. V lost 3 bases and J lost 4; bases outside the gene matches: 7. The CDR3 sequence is CASSFRASGMYEQYF. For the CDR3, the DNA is TGTGCCAGCAGTTTTAGGGCTAGCGGGATGTACGAGCAGTACTTC.

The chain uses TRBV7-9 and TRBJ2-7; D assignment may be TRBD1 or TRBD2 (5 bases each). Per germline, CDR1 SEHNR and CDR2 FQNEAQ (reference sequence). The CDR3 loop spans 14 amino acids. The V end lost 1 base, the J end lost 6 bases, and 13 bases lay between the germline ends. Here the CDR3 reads CASSLEGPSLEQYF. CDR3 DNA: TGTGCCAGCAGCTTAGAGGGACCCTCCCTCGAGCAGTACTTC. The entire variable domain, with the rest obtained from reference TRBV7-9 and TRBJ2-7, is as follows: DTGVSQNPRHKITKRGQNVTFRCDPISEHNRLYWYRQTLGQGPEFLTYFQNEAQLEKSRLLSDRFSAERPKGSFSTLEIQRTEQGDSAMYLCASSLEGPSLEQYFGPGTRLTVT.

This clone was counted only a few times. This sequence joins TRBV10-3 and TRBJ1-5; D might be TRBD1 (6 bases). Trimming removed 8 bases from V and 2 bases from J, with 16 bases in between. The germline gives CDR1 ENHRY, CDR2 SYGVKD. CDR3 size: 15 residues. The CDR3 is CAISQGVDGNQPQHF. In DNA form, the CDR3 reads TGTGCCATCTCACAGGGAGTAGACGGCAATCAGCCCCAGCATTTT.

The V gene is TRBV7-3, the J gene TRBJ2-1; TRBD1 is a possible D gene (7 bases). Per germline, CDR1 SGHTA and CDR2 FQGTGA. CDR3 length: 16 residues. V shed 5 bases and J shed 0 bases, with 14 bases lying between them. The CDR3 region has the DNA TGTGCCAGCAGCCCGCGCGGGACAGTCTCCTACAATGAGCAGTTCTTC. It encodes CASSPRGTVSYNEQFF.

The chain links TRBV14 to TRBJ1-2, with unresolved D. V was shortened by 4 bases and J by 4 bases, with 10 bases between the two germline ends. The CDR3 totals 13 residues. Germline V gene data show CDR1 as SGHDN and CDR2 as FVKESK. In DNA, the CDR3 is TGTGCCAGCAGCCTAGGACGTGGCTATGGCTACACCTTC. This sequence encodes CASSLGRGYGYTF.

DNA for the CDR3: TGTGCCAGCAGTGAGCACGGGACACCTAAAAACATTCAGTACTTC. Its protein product is CASSEHGTPKNIQYF. The chain couples TRBV25-1 to TRBJ2-4; TRBD1 is a possible D gene (6 bases). V was pared by 3 bases and J by 4 bases, with 13 bases between. This CDR3 comprises 15 residues. Germline-derived CDR1 and CDR2 are MGHDK and SYGVNS. The full variable domain, its missing parts supplied by reference TRBV25-1 and TRBJ2-4, is EADIYQTPRYLVIGTGKKITLECSQTMGHDKMYWYQQDPGMELHLIHYSYGVNSTEKGDLSSESTVSRIRTEHFPLTLESARPSHTSQYLCASSEHGTPKNIQYFGAGTRLSVL.

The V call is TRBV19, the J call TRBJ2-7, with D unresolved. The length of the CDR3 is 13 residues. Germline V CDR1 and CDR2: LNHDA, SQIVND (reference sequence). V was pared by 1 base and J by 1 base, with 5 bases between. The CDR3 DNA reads TGTGCCAGTAGTATAGCGCCGTCCTACGAGCAGTACTTC. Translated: CASSIAPSYEQYF.

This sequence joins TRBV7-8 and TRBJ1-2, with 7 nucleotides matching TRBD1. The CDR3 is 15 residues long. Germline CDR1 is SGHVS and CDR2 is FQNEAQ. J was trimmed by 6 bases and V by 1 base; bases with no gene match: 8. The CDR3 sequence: CASSLELRGPNGYTF. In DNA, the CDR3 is TGTGCCAGCAGCTTAGAATTGAGGGGGCCTAATGGCTACACCTTC.

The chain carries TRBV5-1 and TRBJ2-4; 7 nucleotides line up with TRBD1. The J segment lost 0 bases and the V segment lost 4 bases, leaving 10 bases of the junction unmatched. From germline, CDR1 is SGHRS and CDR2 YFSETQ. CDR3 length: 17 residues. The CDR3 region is CASSPGQETVAKNIQYF. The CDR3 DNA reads TGCGCCAGCAGCCCCGGACAGGAGACGGTAGCCAAAAACATTCAGTACTTC.

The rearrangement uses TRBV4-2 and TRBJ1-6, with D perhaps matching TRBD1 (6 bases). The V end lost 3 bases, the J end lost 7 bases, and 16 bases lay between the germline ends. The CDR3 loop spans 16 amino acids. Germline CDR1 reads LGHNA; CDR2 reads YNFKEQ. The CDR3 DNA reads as TGTGCCAGCAGCCAGATTCGCAGGGGCGGGAATTCACCCCTCCACTTT. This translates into CASSQIRRGGNSPLHF.

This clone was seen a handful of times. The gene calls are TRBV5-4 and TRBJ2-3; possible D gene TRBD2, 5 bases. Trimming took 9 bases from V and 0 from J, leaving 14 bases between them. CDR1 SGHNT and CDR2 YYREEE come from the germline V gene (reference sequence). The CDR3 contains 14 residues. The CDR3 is CATKSGSSTDTQYF. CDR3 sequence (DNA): TGTGCCACTAAAAGCGGAAGCAGCACAGATACGCAGTATTTT.

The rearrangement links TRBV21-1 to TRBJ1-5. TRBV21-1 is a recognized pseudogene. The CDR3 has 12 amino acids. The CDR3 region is CASSLGNQPQHF. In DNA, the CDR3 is TGTGCCAGCAGTCTCGGCAATCAGCCCCAGCATTTT.

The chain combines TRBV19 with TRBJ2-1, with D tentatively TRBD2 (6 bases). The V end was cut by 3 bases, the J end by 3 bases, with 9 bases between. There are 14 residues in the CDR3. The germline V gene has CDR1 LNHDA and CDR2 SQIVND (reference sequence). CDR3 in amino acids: CASSMGLNYNEQFF. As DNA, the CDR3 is TGTGCCAGTAGTATGGGACTCAACTACAATGAGCAGTTCTTC. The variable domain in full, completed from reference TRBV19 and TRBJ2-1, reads DGGITQSPKYLFRKEGQNVTLSCEQNLNHDAMYWYRQDPGQGLRLIYYSQIVNDFQKGDIAEGYSVSREKKESFPLTVTSAQKNPTAFYLCASSMGLNYNEQFFGPGTRLTVL.

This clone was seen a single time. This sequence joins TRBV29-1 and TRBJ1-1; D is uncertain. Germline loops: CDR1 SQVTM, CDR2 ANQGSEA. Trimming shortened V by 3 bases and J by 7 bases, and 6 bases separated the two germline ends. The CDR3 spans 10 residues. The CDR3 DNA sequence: TGCAGCGTTGAGCTAAGTGAAGCTTTCTTT. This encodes CSVELSEAFF.

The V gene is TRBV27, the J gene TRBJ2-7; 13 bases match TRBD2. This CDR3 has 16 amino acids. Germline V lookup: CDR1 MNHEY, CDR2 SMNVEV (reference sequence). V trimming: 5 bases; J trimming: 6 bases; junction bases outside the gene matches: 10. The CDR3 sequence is CASSVITSGGAGEQYF. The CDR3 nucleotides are TGTGCCAGCAGTGTCATCACTAGCGGGGGGGCTGGCGAGCAGTACTTC.

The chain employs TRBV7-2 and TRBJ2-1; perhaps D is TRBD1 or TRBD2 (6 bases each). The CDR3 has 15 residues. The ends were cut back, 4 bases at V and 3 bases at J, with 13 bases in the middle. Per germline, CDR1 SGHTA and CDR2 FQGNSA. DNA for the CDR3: TGTGCCAGCAGCTGGGGGGAAGGGGGCTACAATGAGCAGTTCTTC. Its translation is CASSWGEGGYNEQFF.

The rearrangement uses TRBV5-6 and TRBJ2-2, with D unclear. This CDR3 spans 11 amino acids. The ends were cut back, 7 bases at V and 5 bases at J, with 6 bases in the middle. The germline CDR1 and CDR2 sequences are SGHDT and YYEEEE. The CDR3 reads CASLGTGELFF. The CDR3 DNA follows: TGTGCCAGCTTGGGGACCGGGGAGCTGTTTTTT.